This is a list of T cell receptor beta chains from one sample in a study of CD8 T cells in Susac syndrome. From the immunoSEQ multiplex PCR reads, TCRdb called clonotypes with MiXCR, one entry per CDR3 protein. The sample comprises a few hundred thousand distinct CDR3 sequences, 85% to 90% of which are singletons, and 0.09% to 0.15% rests with the top ten. Sequencing was carried out using CD8+ T cells from PBMCs. These receptors were taken from a human donor with multiple sclerosis. Each CDR3 is given with its conserved first and last residue. The D gene is left open where the match is weak. Not every row has a clone size; where given, it reads once, few, many or a size class.

J,D,V,size,DNA,CDR3
TRBJ2-7,NA,TRBV5-6,NA,TGTGCCAGCAGCTCGGACGACCGGGACGGCGCCTACGAGCAGTACTTC,CASSSDDRDGAYEQYF
TRBJ2-7,TRBD1,TRBV5-4,NA,TGTGCCAGCAGCCTACAGGGGGTAGGCTCCTACGAGCAGTACTTC,CASSLQGVGSYEQYF
TRBJ2-2,NA,TRBV20-1,NA,TGCAGTGGGAGTCGGAACGGGGAGCTGTTTTTT,CSGSRNGELFF
TRBJ1-5,NA,TRBV19,NA,TGTGCCAGTAGTTCTCAGGACTTCCCGGGGAATCAGCCCCAGCATTTT,CASSSQDFPGNQPQHF
TRBJ2-7,NA,TRBV6-2/TRBV6-3,NA,TGTGCCAGCAGTTACGGGCATGAGGGTGACTACGAGCAGTACTTC,CASSYGHEGDYEQYF
TRBJ1-5,NA,TRBV12-3/TRBV12-4,NA,TGTGCCAGCAGTTTGTTCGCAGGGCCAAGGCAGCCCCAGCATTTT,CASSLFAGPRQPQHF
TRBJ2-5,NA,TRBV12-3/TRBV12-4,once,TGTGCCAGCTCAATCGACCGAGAGACCCAGTACTTC,CASSIDRETQYF
TRBJ1-5,NA,TRBV20-1,NA,TGCAGTGCTAGAGATTGGGATCAGCCCCAGCATTTT,CSARDWDQPQHF
TRBJ2-3,NA,TRBV6-2/TRBV6-3,once,TGTGCCAGCAGTTATCGGCAGGGGCTCACAGATACGCAGTATTTT,CASSYRQGLTDTQYF
TRBJ2-5,NA,TRBV28,once,TGTGCCAGCAGCCTCCCGCTAGAGACCCAGTACTTC,CASSLPLETQYF
TRBJ2-1,NA,TRBV7-9,NA,TGTGCCAGCAGCTTAGCGGGGAGGACCGATGAGCAGTTCTTC,CASSLAGRTDEQFF
TRBJ2-1,TRBD2,TRBV12-3/TRBV12-4,NA,TGTGCCAGCAGTCCACTAGCGGATCCTTACAATGAGCAGTTCTTC,CASSPLADPYNEQFF
TRBJ2-4,TRBD2,TRBV3-1,once,TGTGCCAGCAGCCAAGATATAAGGGCTAGCGGGAGGAGGAACATTCAGTACTTC,CASSQDIRASGRRNIQYF
TRBJ2-2,NA,TRBV20-1,NA,TGCAGTGCACCTGGGGCCTCGAACACCGGGGAGCTGTTTTTT,CSAPGASNTGELFF
TRBJ1-1,NA,TRBV5-1,few,TGCGCCAGCAGCCCCCGAGCGGGAAGCGCTGGTGAAGCTTTCTTT,CASSPRAGSAGEAFF
TRBJ1-1,TRBD1,TRBV4-1,NA,TGCGCCAGCAGCCAAGACGCAGGGGGCAGATCTGAAGCTTTCTTT,CASSQDAGGRSEAFF
TRBJ2-2,NA,TRBV27,NA,TGTGCCAGCAGTTTCTCCGGACAGACGAACACCGGGGAGCTGTTTTTT,CASSFSGQTNTGELFF
TRBJ1-1,NA,TRBV9,NA,TGTGCCAGCAGCGTTGAATTAGGGATGAGGACTGAAGCTTTCTTT,CASSVELGMRTEAFF
TRBJ2-1,TRBD2,TRBV6-1,NA,TGTGCCAGCAGTGCCGCCGCTAGCGGGGGGGCACGGAATGAGCAGTTCTTC,CASSAAASGGARNEQFF
TRBJ2-7,NA,TRBV29-1,few,TGCAGCGTTGCGGGAGACTACGAGCAGTACTTC,CSVAGDYEQYF
TRBJ1-1,NA,TRBV3-1,NA,TGTGCCAGCAGCCAAGATAGTGGGCCGCGAACTGAAGCTTTCTTT,CASSQDSGPRTEAFF
TRBJ2-7,TRBD1,TRBV13,NA,TGTGCCAGCAGCTCACCCTCCGGGACAGCCTACGAGCAGTACTTC,CASSSPSGTAYEQYF
TRBJ2-7,NA,TRBV28,NA,TGTGCCAGCAGCCGCCTGGACAGTAGCTACGAGCAGTACTTC,CASSRLDSSYEQYF
TRBJ2-2,NA,TRBV27,NA,TGTGCCAGCAGTCCTTTTAACACCGGGGAGCTGTTTTTT,CASSPFNTGELFF
TRBJ2-7,TRBD2,TRBV4-1,NA,TGCGCCAGCAGCCAAGTAGATCTGGCTAGCGGGGCCTACGAGCAGTACTTC,CASSQVDLASGAYEQYF
TRBJ1-3,TRBD1,TRBV4-1,NA,TGCGCCAGCAGCCGCCTTACAGGGGGACCTTTAATGGAAAACACCATATATTTT,CASSRLTGGPLMENTIYF
TRBJ2-1,TRBD2,TRBV5-1,NA,TGCGCCAGCAGCTTGGATGCGGGAGCCAATGAGCAGTTCTTC,CASSLDAGANEQFF
TRBJ1-5,NA,TRBV10-3,NA,TGTGCCGCGGGGCCTACGGCCAATCAGCCCCAGCATTTT,CAAGPTANQPQHF
TRBJ1-1,NA,TRBV7-9,NA,TGTGCCAGCAGCTGGCCGTCTGGGGGTACGACTGAAGCTTTCTTT,CASSWPSGGTTEAFF
TRBJ2-3,TRBD1,TRBV5-5,NA,TGTGCCAGCAGGACGACAGGGGAGCGCCTAGATACGCAGTATTTT,CASRTTGERLDTQYF
TRBJ2-1,NA,TRBV30,NA,TGTGCCTGGAGTGTTTTGGGGGCGAATGAGCGGTTCTTC,CAWSVLGANERFF
TRBJ2-7,TRBD2,TRBV11-2,NA,TGTGCCAGCAGCTTATGGGGTCGACTAGCGGGGGACTACGAGCAGTACTTC,CASSLWGRLAGDYEQYF
TRBJ1-1,NA,TRBV27,NA,TGTGCCAGCAGTTTATCAGTACAGAACACTGAAGCTTTCTTT,CASSLSVQNTEAFF
TRBJ1-2,NA,TRBV6-1,NA,TGTGCCAGCAGTGAATTGACCGAAAACTATGGCTACACCTTC,CASSELTENYGYTF
TRBJ2-1,TRBD2,TRBV5-1,NA,TGTGCCAGCGAGATAGCGGGGGGTGACAATGAGCAGTTCTTC,CASEIAGGDNEQFF
TRBJ2-7,NA,TRBV14,few,TGTGCCAGCAGCCAGCCCTACGAGCAGTACTTC,CASSQPYEQYF
TRBJ1-2,NA,TRBV4-1,NA,TGCGCCAGCAGCCAAGATAGCGACAGTTTTGGCTACACCTTC,CASSQDSDSFGYTF
TRBJ1-2,NA,TRBV2,NA,TGTGCCAGCAGGTCACCTTTCCCCAACTATGGCTACACCTTC,CASRSPFPNYGYTF
TRBJ1-5,NA,TRBV6-4,NA,TGTGCCAGCAGTGAATTCAGGGGTTCGGGCAATCAGCCCCAGCATTTT,CASSEFRGSGNQPQHF
TRBJ2-3,NA,TRBV27,once,TGTGCCAGCAGTTTTCAGGGGGATACGCAGTATTTT,CASSFQGDTQYF
TRBJ1-1,NA,TRBV20-1,once,TGCAGTGCACCCAGTGCTGGGTTGAACACTGAAGCTTTCTTT,CSAPSAGLNTEAFF
TRBJ2-1,TRBD2,TRBV30,NA,TGTGCCTGGAGTGTTCAAGGGACTAGCTCCTACAATGAGCAGTTCTTC,CAWSVQGTSSYNEQFF
TRBJ2-5,TRBD1,TRBV6-5,NA,TGTGCCAGCAGTTACCCAGCAGGACAGGCGAGAGAGACCCAGTACTTC,CASSYPAGQARETQYF
TRBJ2-1,TRBD2,TRBV4-1,NA,TGCGCCAGCAGCCAAGTGCTAGCGGGGGACTACAATGAGCAGTTCTTC,CASSQVLAGDYNEQFF
TRBJ2-5,NA,TRBV6-1,NA,TGTGCCAGCAGTGGAGCGGCTCAAGAGACCCAGTACTTC,CASSGAAQETQYF
TRBJ2-3,TRBD2,TRBV11-2,NA,TGTGCCAGCAGCTTAGAGTGGCGGGAGGGGACAGATACGCAGTATTTT,CASSLEWREGTDTQYF
TRBJ2-7,NA,TRBV27,NA,TGTGCCAGCACGTCCGGGTCGGGCTACGAGCAGTACTTC,CASTSGSGYEQYF